This TCR beta chain was obtained from a study of T-cell memory formation after mild COVID-19. To note about this clonotype: What it recognizes is unknown.

A 5'RACE reaction primed in the constant segment made cDNA libraries of TCR alpha and TCR beta, and these carried sample barcodes and UMIs. A single record per CDR3 protein comes from TCRdb applying MiXCR to the 5' RACE reads. The sample records about 210,000 distinct CDR3 sequences, approximately 10% being singletons. Whole-study results and caveats: Second-wave clones reaching peak frequency on day 37 lacked confirmed SARS-CoV-2 specificity.

Germline trimming cut 6 bases from V and 7 bases from J; bases unmatched to any gene: 12. CDR3 length: 15 residues. CDR1 is DFQATT and CDR2 is SNEGSKA in the germline V gene (reference sequence). The rearrangement links TRBV20-1 to TRBJ1-1, with TRBD1 matching over 12 bases. The TCR comes from a man younger than 35 who had mild COVID-19 (a few samples of this study predate the infection). Cell type and time point are not known. Sequenced material: PBMCs or a T cell subset sorted from them (not recorded which). CDR3 nucleotide sequence: TGCAGTGCACAACCGGGACAGGGGGCTTTCGGTGAAGCTTTCTTT. Its protein product is CSAQPGQGAFGEAFF.